These T cell receptor beta chains were read from a single sample in a study of T cells after yellow fever vaccination. TCRdb reanalysed the 5' RACE reads using MiXCR and keeps one entry per CDR3 protein. The sample yields 300,000 or so distinct CDR3 sequences, approximately 4.2% seen once. Sequencing was performed on PBMCs, taken 5 days after the yellow fever booster vaccination. The receptors derive from a man aged 18 to 29 who received the YFV17D yellow fever vaccine. The CDR3 runs from the conserved cysteine through the conserved F or W. The D gene is left open where the match is weak. Clone size is not always given. Where it is, it says once, few, many or a class for expanded clones.

V gene	D gene	clone size	J gene	CDR3 protein	CDR3 DNA
TRBV12-3/TRBV12-4	NA	many	TRBJ1-5	CASSSEGPNQPQHF	TGTGCCAGCAGTTCCGAAGGGCCCAATCAGCCCCAGCATTTT
TRBV7-6	NA	few	TRBJ2-1	CASSSGPSRYYNEQFF	TGTGCCAGCAGCTCCGGGCCCAGCAGGTACTACAATGAGCAGTTCTTC
TRBV3-1	NA	few	TRBJ2-7	CASSQPPSYEQYF	TGTGCCAGCAGCCAACCGCCCTCCTACGAGCAGTACTTC
TRBV7-9	NA	many	TRBJ1-1	CASSLDTPATEAFF	TGTGCCAGCAGCTTAGATACTCCAGCGACTGAAGCTTTCTTT
TRBV4-3	TRBD1	many	TRBJ2-5	CASSQEVRGRETQYF	TGCGCCAGCAGCCAAGAGGTCAGGGGGCGAGAGACCCAGTACTTC
TRBV5-1	NA	few	TRBJ2-1	CASTPGGLRPDEQFF	TGCGCCAGCACCCCTGGAGGCCTCCGACCCGATGAGCAGTTCTTC
TRBV5-1	NA	many	TRBJ2-2	CASSLPTGDRGAWELFF	TGCGCCAGCAGCTTGCCAACTGGGGACCGTGGTGCGTGGGAGCTGTTTTTT
TRBV6-5	TRBD1	NA	TRBJ1-6	CASSEFRQGLYNSPLHF	TGTGCCAGCAGTGAATTTCGACAGGGGCTTTATAATTCACCCCTCCACTTT
TRBV27	TRBD2	few	TRBJ2-2	CASRTGLAGAGELFF	TGTGCCAGCAGGACGGGACTAGCCGGCGCCGGGGAGCTGTTTTTT
TRBV24-1	TRBD1	many	TRBJ2-3	CATSDEGQGSTDTQYF	TGTGCCACCAGTGATGAGGGACAGGGTTCCACAGATACGCAGTATTTT
TRBV12-5	NA	NA	TRBJ2-5	CASAPPGGGRETQYF	TGTGCTAGTGCCCCCCCCGGCGGGGGCCGAGAGACCCAGTACTTC
TRBV5-1	NA	few	TRBJ2-7	CASSFWLGGMNEQYF	TGCGCCAGCAGCTTTTGGCTAGGGGGGATGAACGAGCAGTACTTC
TRBV7-9	NA	few	TRBJ1-6	CASSFSGSRNSPLHF	TGTGCCAGCAGCTTTTCGGGATCCAGGAATTCACCCCTCCACTTT
TRBV12-3/TRBV12-4	TRBD2	NA	TRBJ2-1	CASSSSGGAHEQFF	TGTGCCAGCAGCTCTAGCGGGGGGGCCCATGAGCAGTTCTTC
TRBV4-3	NA	NA	TRBJ1-1	CASSQERTREEAFF	TGCGCCAGCAGCCAAGAACGGACAAGGGAGGAAGCTTTCTTT
TRBV7-2	TRBD1	many	TRBJ2-2	CASSFTTGHANTGELFF	TGTGCCAGCAGCTTCACGACAGGGCACGCGAACACCGGGGAGCTGTTTTTT
TRBV12-3/TRBV12-4	NA	few	TRBJ1-1	CASRWTVNTEAFF	TGTGCCAGCAGATGGACAGTGAACACTGAAGCTTTCTTT
TRBV7-6	TRBD2	NA	TRBJ2-5	CASSLVPSVAGGQETQYF	TGTGCCAGCAGCTTAGTCCCCAGTGTAGCGGGGGGACAAGAGACCCAGTACTTC
TRBV5-8	NA	NA	TRBJ2-3	CASSLGRARSTDTQYF	TGTGCCAGCAGCTTAGGCAGGGCCCGTAGCACAGATACGCAGTATTTT
TRBV9	NA	NA	TRBJ2-3	CASSVSSGSDTQYF	TGTGCCAGCAGCGTAAGTTCGGGGTCGGATACGCAGTATTTT
TRBV15	NA	NA	TRBJ2-5	CASYTYRQYF	TGTGCCAGCTACACCTATCGCCAGTACTTC
TRBV6-5	NA	NA	TRBJ1-3	CASRFRVSVDTIYF	TGTGCCAGCAGATTCAGGGTCTCGGTGGACACCATATATTTT
TRBV5-4	TRBD2	few	TRBJ2-7	CASSLTGLAVVYEQYF	TGTGCCAGCAGCTTAACGGGACTAGCGGTGGTATACGAGCAGTACTTC
TRBV12-3/TRBV12-4	NA	few	TRBJ2-2	CASTRDRVFTGELFF	TGTGCCAGCACTCGGGACCGTGTATTCACCGGGGAGCTGTTTTTT
TRBV6-5	NA	few	TRBJ2-6	CASSYIRTGANVLTF	TGTGCCAGCAGTTACATCAGGACTGGGGCCAACGTCCTGACTTTC
TRBV7-2	NA	few	TRBJ1-5	CASSLVPSTNQPQHF	TGTGCCAGCAGCTTAGTACCCAGCACCAATCAGCCCCAGCATTTT
TRBV3-1	NA	many	TRBJ1-1	CASTLRGWYTEAFF	TGTGCCAGCACACTGAGGGGATGGTACACTGAAGCTTTCTTT
TRBV5-4	TRBD2	few	TRBJ2-1	CASSLTSEKIF	TGTGCCAGCAGCTTAACTAGCGAAAAGATCTTC
TRBV5-4	NA	NA	TRBJ2-1	CASSSQLGYEQFF	TGTGCCAGCAGCTCCCAGCTAGGCTATGAGCAGTTCTTC
TRBV10-3	NA	few	TRBJ1-5	CAISEGRSGDQPQHF	TGTGCCATCAGTGAGGGGAGGAGCGGTGATCAGCCCCAGCATTTT
TRBV6-1	NA	many	TRBJ1-1	CASSERLFTEAFF	TGTGCCAGCAGTGAACGGCTTTTCACTGAAGCTTTCTTT
TRBV4-2	NA	NA	TRBJ1-3	CASSQEQTVGNTIYF	TGTGCCAGCAGCCAGGAACAGACGGTCGGAAACACCATATATTTT
TRBV5-1	TRBD2	NA	TRBJ2-1	CASSPGERGSYYNEQFF	TGCGCCAGCAGCCCGGGGGAGCGGGGGTCGTATTACAATGAGCAGTTCTTC
TRBV7-2	NA	NA	TRBJ2-5	CASSLLLDPTF	TGTGCCAGCAGCTTGTTGCTTGACCCCACCTTC
TRBV20-1	TRBD2	few	TRBJ2-5	CSAISGGGETQYF	TGCAGTGCTATTAGCGGGGGAGGAGAGACCCAGTACTTC
TRBV5-1	TRBD1	NA	TRBJ2-2	CASRDRTNTGELFF	TGCGCCAGCAGGGACAGGACTAACACCGGGGAGCTGTTTTTT
TRBV7-8	NA	NA	TRBJ1-6	CASSPEEYSPLHF	TGTGCCAGCAGCCCAGAGGAGTATTCACCCCTCCACTTT
TRBV12-3/TRBV12-4	TRBD1	many	TRBJ2-4	CASSLTGVAGKNIQYF	TGTGCCAGCAGTTTGACAGGGGTTGCAGGCAAAAACATTCAGTACTTC
TRBV7-9	NA	NA	TRBJ2-5	CASSPDGRETQYF	TGTGCCAGCAGCCCGGACGGGCGGGAGACCCAGTACTTC
TRBV7-2	NA	few	TRBJ1-2	CASSSPTQGYTF	TGTGCCAGCAGCTCCCCCACCCAGGGCTACACCTTC
TRBV18	TRBD2	few	TRBJ2-1	CASSPPLAASGNEQFF	TGTGCCAGCTCACCACCCCTAGCGGCCTCAGGAAATGAGCAGTTCTTC
TRBV20-1	NA	many	TRBJ2-2	CSARVAANTGELFF	TGCAGTGCTAGGGTAGCGGCGAACACCGGGGAGCTGTTTTTT
TRBV5-1	NA	many	TRBJ2-2	CASSWGSTGELFF	TGCGCCAGCAGCTGGGGGTCGACCGGGGAGCTGTTTTTT
TRBV4-1	NA	few	TRBJ1-3	CASSQDSRTASGNTIYF	TGCGCCAGCAGCCAAGATAGTAGGACGGCCTCTGGAAACACCATATATTTT
TRBV5-1	TRBD2	many	TRBJ2-1	CASRTSGSNNEQFF	TGCGCCAGCAGAACTAGCGGGAGTAACAATGAGCAGTTCTTC
TRBV7-2	NA	NA	TRBJ2-1	CASSLAWDTAYNEQFF	TGTGCCAGCAGCTTAGCTTGGGACACAGCCTACAATGAGCAGTTCTTC
TRBV13	TRBD2	few	TRBJ2-5	CASSFRLAVGQETQYF	TGTGCCAGCAGCTTCAGACTAGCGGTGGGACAAGAGACCCAGTACTTC
TRBV2	NA	NA	TRBJ2-3	CASSPFDNGATDTQYF	TGTGCCAGCAGTCCCTTTGACAACGGAGCCACAGATACGCAGTATTTT
TRBV6-6	TRBD1	NA	TRBJ1-6	CASSSDRAHPGANSPLHF	TGTGCTAGCAGTTCAGACAGGGCCCACCCTGGAGCTAATTCACCCCTCCACTTT
TRBV5-1	NA	few	TRBJ2-5	CASSWGAGETQYF	TGCGCCAGCAGCTGGGGGGCCGGGGAGACCCAGTACTTC
TRBV20-1	NA	many	TRBJ1-2	CSARSGQFNYGYTF	TGCAGTGCTAGGAGTGGACAGTTTAACTATGGCTACACCTTC
TRBV2	TRBD1	many	TRBJ1-2	CASSPQGTGSGYTF	TGTGCCAGCAGTCCTCAGGGGACAGGGTCAGGCTACACCTTC
TRBV5-1	NA	NA	TRBJ1-6	CASSSDPGRTNSPLHF	TGCGCCAGCAGCTCGGATCCGGGACGGACAAATTCACCCCTCCACTTT
TRBV15	NA	few	TRBJ2-3	CATSRARLSMTDTQYF	TGTGCCACCAGCAGAGCCAGACTATCGATGACAGATACGCAGTATTTT
TRBV30	NA	few	TRBJ2-1	CAWSVFGGYNEQFF	TGTGCCTGGAGTGTATTCGGGGGCTACAATGAGCAGTTCTTC
TRBV7-9	NA	many	TRBJ2-5	CASSFWTYLETQYF	TGTGCCAGCAGCTTTTGGACGTACTTAGAGACCCAGTACTTC
TRBV29-1	TRBD1	few	TRBJ1-2	CSVTGDYGYTF	TGCAGCGTGACAGGGGACTATGGCTACACCTTC
TRBV4-2	TRBD2	NA	TRBJ2-3	CASSQVSGTSGGTQYF	TGTGCCAGCAGCCAAGTATCCGGGACTAGCGGGGGAACGCAGTATTTT
TRBV6-6	TRBD1	NA	TRBJ1-5	CASSDREGNQPQHF	TGTGCCAGCAGTGACAGGGAGGGCAATCAGCCCCAGCATTTT
TRBV11-2	TRBD2	few	TRBJ2-3	CASSFLAGARTDTQYF	TGTGCCAGCAGCTTTCTAGCGGGGGCGCGCACAGATACGCAGTATTTT